This T cell receptor beta chain originates from a study of CXCR3-negative and CXCR3-positive naive CD8 T cells. Carrying UMI labels, the TRB cDNA libraries were prepared through 5' RACE. TCRdb re-analyzed the 5' RACE reads; it lists each CDR3 protein once, without DNA. The sample shows fewer than 55,000 distinct CDR3 sequences, and more than 1.3% sits with its ten largest clones. The CDR3 contains 15 residues. Germline CDR1 reads MNHEY; CDR2 reads SVGEGT. As regards this clonotype: The target antigen is unknown.

Study outcomes and limitations: Each naive subset displayed comparably high diversity, whereas memory CD8+ cells displayed much lower diversity. Post-cryopreservation CXCR3 expression was partly diminished, and the bulk of assays employed fresh PBMCs. Naive cells used TRBV-TRBJ genes in much the same way whether CXCR3-negative or CXCR3-positive; memory cells did not.

Input material: naive CXCR3- CD8+ T cells from blood. The subset is: CD45RO-CCR7+CD27+CD95- naive CD8+ T cells lacking CXCR3 (TNR3-). The TCR was taken from a human donor in good health. Some clones in this sample may be carry-over from other donors' samples. This rearrangement joins TRBV6-2 or TRBV6-3 to TRBJ2-5; TCRdb's assignment of TRBD2 cannot be checked, as there is no DNA. This CDR3 reads CASRPLAGGRETQYF.